The source of this T cell receptor (beta chain) is a study of cytomegalovirus exposure and HLA in healthy donors. This CDR3 contains 14 residues. The ends lost 3 bases at V and 6 bases at J; junction bases unmatched: 8. Germline V gives CDR1 MDHEN, CDR2 SYDVKM. 60 Vbeta and 13 Jbeta primers were used in PCR. In the original processing: A later analysis counted tens of millions of unique TCR beta chains, some 10 million shared. The protocol was immunoSEQ multiplex PCR, while the TCRdb copy is restricted to in-frame clones and leaves out a portion. V and J calls and clone size are given by that table; D and trimming were obtained from the DNA. The sample has approximately 150,000 clones, about 84% seen once.

Source material: PBMCs. This chain connects TRBV28 to TRBJ2-7; 7 bases agree with TRBD2. The receptor was isolated from a man aged 18 to 29 in good health and CMV-seronegative. The CDR3 reads CASSFRGGRGEQYF. In nucleotides, the CDR3 is TGTGCCAGCAGTTTCCGTGGCGGGAGAGGCGAGCAGTACTTC.